This TCR beta chain comes out of a study of shared clonotypes between healthy human individuals. The repertoire was sequenced with immunoSEQ multiplex PCR; TCRdb's copy has only in-frame clones and lacks some. Here the sample spans about 460,000 clones, approximately 80% being singletons. The V end lost 3 bases, the J end lost 5 bases, and 10 bases lay between the germline ends. The CDR3 runs to 13 residues. CDR1 SGHTA and CDR2 FQGTGA come from the germline V gene. The healthy adult donors were HIV-negative and reported no recent acute infections or vaccinations. The study used about 84 million PBMCs per unsorted sample for genomic DNA.

The TCR comes from a woman aged 40 to 55 in good health. Some clones in this sample may be carry-over from other donors' samples. The specimen was PBMCs. This sequence joins TRBV7-3 and TRBJ2-5; D could derive from TRBD1 or TRBD2 (5 bases each). DNA of the CDR3: TGTGCCAGCAGCTTGGGACGAGGGGAGACCCAGTACTTC. This codes for CASSLGRGETQYF.